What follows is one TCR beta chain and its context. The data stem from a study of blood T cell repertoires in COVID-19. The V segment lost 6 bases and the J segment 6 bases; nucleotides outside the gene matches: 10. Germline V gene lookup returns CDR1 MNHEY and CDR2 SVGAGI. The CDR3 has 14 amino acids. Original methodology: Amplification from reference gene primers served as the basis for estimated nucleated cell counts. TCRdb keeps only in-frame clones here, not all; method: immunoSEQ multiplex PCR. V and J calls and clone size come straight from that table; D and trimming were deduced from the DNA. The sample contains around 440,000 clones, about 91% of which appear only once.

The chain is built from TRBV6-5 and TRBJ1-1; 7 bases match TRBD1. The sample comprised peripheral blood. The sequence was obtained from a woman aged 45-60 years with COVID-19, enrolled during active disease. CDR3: CASRTNSGTAEAFF. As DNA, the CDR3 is TGTGCCAGCAGAACCAATTCCGGGACAGCTGAAGCTTTCTTT.